Below, 21 T cell receptor beta chains from the same sample are listed, as sequenced in a study of regulatory T cells in long-lasting Graves disease. With iRepertoire HTBI primers and Arm-PCR of CDR3 regions, TCR beta libraries were built. TCRdb reprocessed the multiplex PCR reads with MiXCR, giving one entry per CDR3 protein. The sample contains 400,000 to 550,000 distinct CDR3 sequences, about 15% of which appear only once. Time point in this sample: newly diagnosed GD, antithyroid drugs for less than 3 months. RNA extracted from PBMCs served as the sequencing template. The same sample was also studied in work on T cells in Graves' hyperthyroidism and ophthalmopathy.

The source was peripheral blood mononuclear cells (PBMCs), collected at new diagnosis, from a patient treated with antithyroid drugs. The receptors stem from a woman aged 30 to 39 with Graves disease.

This clonotype came up a few times. The chain combines TRBV4-3 with TRBJ2-3, with 11 nucleotides matching TRBD2. The V gene end was trimmed by 0 bases and the J gene end by 6 bases; junction bases not matched to a gene: 8. The germline gives CDR1 LGHNA, CDR2 YSLEER. CDR3 length equals 17 residues. This CDR3 reads CASSQDGVSGRGDTQYF. DNA for the CDR3: TGCGCCAGCAGCCAAGATGGAGTTAGCGGGAGGGGGGATACGCAGTATTTT.

The CDR3 here is CASSIVQGAYEQFF. The CDR3 DNA sequence: TGTGCCAGTAGTATTGTACAGGGGGCCTATGAGCAGTTCTTC. The gene calls are TRBV19 and TRBJ2-1, with 9 bases matching TRBD1. Trimming cost V 3 bases and J 8 bases; bases outside gene matches: 5. The germline V gene has CDR1 LNHDA and CDR2 SQIVND (reference sequence). The CDR3 runs 14 residues.

In its sample, this clonotype was seen many times. The V call is TRBV20-1, the J call TRBJ1-1; D is ambiguous. Trimming pared 6 bases from V and 5 bases from J, leaving 16 bases between. The CDR3 has 13 amino acids. The germline CDR1 and CDR2 sequences are DFQATT and SNEGSKA (reference sequence). CDR3 protein: CSAFLGYGTEAFF. DNA of the CDR3: TGCAGTGCCTTCCTAGGGTATGGTACTGAAGCTTTCTTT.

In this sample, this clonotype turned up a few times. The rearrangement joins TRBV6-1 to TRBJ1-2, with D uncertain. V was shortened by 0 bases and J by 7 bases, with 15 bases between the two germline ends. The CDR3 totals 15 residues. Germline values: CDR1 MNHNS, CDR2 SASEGT. The CDR3 loop reads CASSEAEPTRSGYTF. Here the CDR3 DNA reads TGTGCCAGCAGTGAAGCGGAGCCAACTAGGAGTGGCTACACCTTC.

The V and J genes are TRBV20-1 and TRBJ1-5; 9 bases agree with TRBD1. V gave up 6 bases and J gave up 4 bases; unmatched junction bases: 10. CDR3 length: 15 residues. Germline-derived CDR1 and CDR2 are DFQATT and SNEGSKA (reference sequence). The CDR3 protein is CSADPGTGFNQPQHF. CDR3 sequence (DNA): TGCAGTGCCGACCCAGGGACAGGGTTTAATCAGCCCCAGCATTTT.

Many counts were recorded for this clonotype. This chain links TRBV30 with TRBJ2-1; D could derive from TRBD1 or TRBD2 (5 bases each). Per the germline V gene, CDR1 is GTSNPN and CDR2 is SVGIG (reference sequence). There are 10 residues in the CDR3. CDR3 in DNA: TGTGCTCTGGGGGACAATGAGCAGTTCTTC. Its protein is CALGDNEQFF. The full variable domain, with the rest looked up from reference TRBV30 and TRBJ2-1, is SQTIHQWPATLVQPVGSPLSLECTVEGTSNPNLYWYRQAAGRGLQLLFYSVGIGQISSEVPQNLSASRPQDRQFILSSKKLLLSDSGFYLCALGDNEQFFGPGTRLTVL.

This clonotype turned up a few times. This chain uses TRBV6-2 or TRBV6-3 with TRBJ1-5; D is possibly TRBD1 (6 bases). The CDR3 runs to 15 residues. CDR1 and CDR2 (germline): MNHEY, SVGEGT. The ends were cut back, 8 bases at V and 0 bases at J, with 14 bases in the middle. The CDR3 loop reads CASGGRDNSNQPQHF. The CDR3 DNA follows: TGTGCCAGCGGGGGCCGGGACAATAGCAATCAGCCCCAGCATTTT.

This clonotype was counted at least ten times. V is TRBV27 and J is TRBJ1-1; 7 nucleotides agree with TRBD1. This CDR3 comprises 14 residues. The junction had 6 bases not matched to a gene; V was cut back by 6 bases and J by 2 bases. CDR1 is MNHEY, CDR2 SMNVEV, per germline (reference sequence). The CDR3 spells CASSLGGINTEAFF. CDR3 DNA: TGTGCCAGCAGCTTAGGGGGCATAAACACTGAAGCTTTCTTT.

The CDR3 sequence is CSARGEGAESPLHF. CDR3 in DNA: TGCAGTGCTAGAGGTGAGGGAGCAGAATCGCCCCTCCACTTT. J is TRBJ1-6 and V is TRBV20-1; D remains ambiguous. The CDR3 contains 14 residues. Trimming stripped 1 base from V and 13 bases from J, with 17 bases between. In germline, CDR1 is DFQATT, CDR2 SNEGSKA (reference sequence).

This clonotype was counted many times. The V call is TRBV18, the J call TRBJ2-7; 8 bases are shared with TRBD1. This CDR3 comprises 16 residues. Looked up from germline, CDR1 is KGHSH and CDR2 is LQKENI. After removal of 3 bases from V and 2 bases from J, the junction contained 9 bases not matched to a gene. The CDR3 loop is CASSPFDRGDPYEQYF. The CDR3 DNA follows: TGTGCCAGCTCACCTTTCGACAGGGGTGACCCCTACGAGCAGTACTTC.

This clonotype was counted many times. This sequence joins TRBV27 and TRBJ1-5; no reliable D call. V lost 3 bases and J lost 3, with 3 bases in between. This CDR3 contains 12 residues. The germline V gene has CDR1 MNHEY and CDR2 SMNVEV (reference sequence). CDR3 region: CASSFINQPQHF. The CDR3 coding sequence is TGTGCCAGCAGTTTCATCAATCAGCCCCAGCATTTT.

This clonotype has ten or more counts. The chain has TRBV4-3 and TRBJ1-1, with D hard to call. Germline CDR1 is LGHNA and CDR2 is YSLEER. This CDR3 spans 15 amino acids. Trimming took off 1 base at V and 4 bases at J, with 13 bases between the two ends. CDR3 in amino acids: CASSQGRGRGTEAFF. CDR3 bases: TGCGCCAGCAGCCAAGGGAGAGGACGGGGCACTGAAGCTTTCTTT.

This rearrangement joins TRBV15 to TRBJ2-1, with D uncertain. The CDR3 spans 12 residues. Germline V CDR1 and CDR2: LNHNV, YYDKDF (reference sequence). The V and J ends lost 0 bases and 9 bases respectively, with 6 bases between them. CDR3 in DNA: TGTGCCACCAGCAGAGATTTACGTGAGCAGTTCTTC. Translating gives CATSRDLREQFF.

Ten or more counts support this clonotype. The chain carries TRBV10-2 and TRBJ1-2; possible D gene TRBD1, 6 bases. Germline lookup yields CDR1 WSHSY and CDR2 SAAADI. This CDR3 contains 13 residues. Trimming left V 6 bases short and J 3 bases short, with 11 bases between. DNA of the CDR3: TGCGCCAGCAGACGTGGACAGTACTATGGCTACACCTTC. It encodes CASRRGQYYGYTF.

Ten or more counts support this clonotype. This chain links TRBV28 with TRBJ2-7; D might be TRBD1 or TRBD2, each matching 5 bases. CDR3 length: 14 amino acids. Trimming took 7 bases from V and 0 from J, leaving 13 bases between them. The germline V gene encodes CDR1 MDHEN and CDR2 SYDVKM. DNA of the CDR3: TGTGCCAGCAAACTACGGGACGTCTCCTACGAGCAGTACTTC. It codes for CASKLRDVSYEQYF.

This clonotype was seen at least ten times. The J gene is TRBJ2-7, the V gene TRBV20-1, with TRBD1 identical over 7 bases. V was pared by 0 bases and J by 1 base, with 6 bases of the junction left unmatched. Germline V gene lookup returns CDR1 DFQATT and CDR2 SNEGSKA (reference sequence). The CDR3 runs to 15 residues. The CDR3 DNA sequence: TGCAGTGCTAGAGATCGAGGCAGGGGGTCCTACGAGCAGTACTTC. Residues: CSARDRGRGSYEQYF.

This sequence joins TRBV6-2 or TRBV6-3 and TRBJ1-5; TRBD1 agrees at 7 bases. CDR3 length: 16 amino acids. CDR1 is MNHEY, CDR2 SVGEGT, per germline. With V trimmed by 6 bases and J by 1 base, 9 bases remained unmatched. The CDR3 nucleotides read TGTGCCAGCAGGCCCCAGGGGGGATGGAGCAATCAGCCCCAGCATTTT. Protein product: CASRPQGGWSNQPQHF.

In this sample, this clonotype turned up many times. The genes are TRBV28 and TRBJ2-3; 9 bases align to TRBD2. The CDR3 runs 20 residues. Germline assignment: CDR1 MDHEN and CDR2 SYDVKM. V was clipped by 3 bases and J by 4 bases; unmatched bases: 20. This CDR3 is CASSLPWGRGGLIASDTQYF. The CDR3, as DNA: TGTGCCAGCAGTTTGCCGTGGGGGCGGGGGGGGCTTATCGCCTCAGATACGCAGTATTTT.

This clonotype showed up many times. J is TRBJ2-1 and V is TRBV20-1, with 9 bases identical to TRBD2. Germline V gene sequence: CDR1 DFQATT, CDR2 SNEGSKA (reference sequence). The V gene end was trimmed by 1 base and the J gene end by 3 bases; junction bases not matched to a gene: 1. This CDR3 is built from 14 residues. The DNA of the CDR3 is TGCAGTGCTAGAGGGACTAGCGACTACAATGAGCAGTTCTTC. Translating it yields CSARGTSDYNEQFF.

With respect to this clonotype: A much larger clone differs by one base, so this may be a read error. The genes are TRBV5-1 and TRBJ1-4; D unresolved. This CDR3 has 14 amino acids. Germline loops: CDR1 SGHRS, CDR2 YFSETQ. Trimming left V 4 bases short and J 3 bases short, with 10 bases between. The CDR3 here is CASSSTAANEKLFF. The CDR3 DNA is TGCGCCAGCAGCAGCACAGCAGCTAATGAAAAACTGTTTTTT.

Only a few counts were recorded for this clonotype. The rearrangement links TRBV11-1 to TRBJ1-2; 9 bases map to TRBD1. Germline CDR1 SGHAT, CDR2 FQDESV (reference sequence). The CDR3 is 14 residues long. The trim removed 5 bases at V and 5 bases at J, leaving 6 bases unmatched. CDR3 sequence reads: CASSRTGDWYGYTF. CDR3 sequence (DNA): TGTGCCAGCAGCCGGACAGGGGATTGGTATGGCTACACCTTC.